This T cell receptor beta chain was identified in a study of blood T cell repertoires in COVID-19. Original processing notes: Scientists estimated how many nucleated cells there were by amplifying reference gene primers. Clones were sequenced by immunoSEQ multiplex PCR, and TCRdb holds only the in-frame ones, with some missing. That table furnishes V, J and clone size, whereas the DNA furnished D and trimming. In the table there are about 110,000 clones, 88% of which are singletons. Per germline, CDR1 MNHNY and CDR2 SVGAGI (reference sequence). With V trimmed by 6 bases and J by 0 bases, 1 base remained unmatched. This CDR3 is built from 14 residues.

The sequence was obtained from a woman in her forties or fifties with acute or convalescent COVID-19. The sequenced material came from peripheral blood. This rearrangement joins TRBV6-6 to TRBJ2-2; 7 nucleotides align to TRBD1. The CDR3 DNA sequence: TGTGCCAGCAGAACAGGGGCGAACACCGGGGAGCTGTTTTTT. The encoded protein is CASRTGANTGELFF.